One TCR beta chain is described in this entry. This record comes from a study of blood T cell repertoires in COVID-19. Study overall: Collection of acute and convalescent COVID-19 samples took place in the United States, Italy and Spain. Sources were T cells, B-cell-depleted T cells, or PBMCs; the material itself was cDNA or gDNA.

Losses at the gene ends were 5 bases for V and 5 bases for J; bases not matched to a gene: 5. Germline CDR1 and CDR2: MNHEY and SVGEGT. The CDR3 is made up of 13 amino acids. Authors' methods: Nucleated cell counts were estimated from reference gene primer amplification. Some clones are missing from TCRdb's copy, which holds only in-frame ones; the method was immunoSEQ multiplex PCR. The D gene and trimming were derived from the DNA, and the V and J assignments and clone size from that table. This table holds about 120,000 clones, roughly 87% found once. Sequenced: peripheral blood. The source is an elderly man with active or convalescent COVID-19. The V gene is TRBV6-2 or TRBV6-3, the J gene TRBJ2-5; 7 bases match TRBD2. The CDR3 bases are TGTGCCAGCAGTACCGGACTAGGGGAGACCCAGTACTTC. Amino acid sequence: CASSTGLGETQYF.